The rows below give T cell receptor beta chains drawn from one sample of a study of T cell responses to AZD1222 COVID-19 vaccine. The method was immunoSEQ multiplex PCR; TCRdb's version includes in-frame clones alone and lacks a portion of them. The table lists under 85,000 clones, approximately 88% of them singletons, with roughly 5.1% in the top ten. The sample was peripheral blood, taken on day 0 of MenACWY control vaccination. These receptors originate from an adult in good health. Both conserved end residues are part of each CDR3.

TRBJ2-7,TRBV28,CASSLRWEQYF
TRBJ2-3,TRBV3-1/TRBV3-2,CASSQGVTQYF
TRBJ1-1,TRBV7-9,CASSPPDRNTEAFF
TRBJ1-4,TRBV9,CASSQDLGGHNEKLFF
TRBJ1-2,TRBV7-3,CASTLRTKHRSYGYTF
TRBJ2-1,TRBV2,CASSSDNEQFF
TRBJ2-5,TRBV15,CATSRVGQLIRETQYF
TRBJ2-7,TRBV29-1,CSATGTGGYEQYF
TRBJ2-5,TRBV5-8,CASSLAFRLNHQETQYF
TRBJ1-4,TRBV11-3,CASSSLGPGGAGKLFF
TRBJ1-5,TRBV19,CASSPDALNQPQHF
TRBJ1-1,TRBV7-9,CASSLGVRGAGTEAFF
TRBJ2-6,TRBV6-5,CASSYAGGSGANVLTF
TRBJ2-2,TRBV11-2,CASSFGTGDTGELFF
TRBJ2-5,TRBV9,CASSVHATEVETQYF
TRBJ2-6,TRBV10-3,CAIRLSGHSSGANVLTF
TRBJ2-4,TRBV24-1,CATSDSKTSGEDIQYF
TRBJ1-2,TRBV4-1,CASRELQGFGGYTF
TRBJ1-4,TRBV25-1,CASSDKGLYEKLFF
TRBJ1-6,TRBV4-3,CASSQDLGGQASPLHF
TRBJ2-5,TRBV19,CASSIGNRAETQYF
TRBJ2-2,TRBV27,CASRFGSGELFF
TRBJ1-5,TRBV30,CAWGQGSNQPQHF
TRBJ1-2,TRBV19,CASSFLGQGNGYTF
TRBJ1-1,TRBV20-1,CSARGDTEAFF
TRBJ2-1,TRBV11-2,CASSFGTMSNEQFF
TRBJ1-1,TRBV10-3,CAPPPARNTEAFF
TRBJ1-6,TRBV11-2,CASSSPTVNSPLHF
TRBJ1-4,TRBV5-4,CASSWSGRGVNEKLFF
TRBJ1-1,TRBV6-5,CASRPQTGRTEAFF
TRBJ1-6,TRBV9,CASSVESQANSPLHF
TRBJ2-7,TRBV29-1,CSVERGTGGNEQYF
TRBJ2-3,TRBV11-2,CASSRTGTGMVDTQYF
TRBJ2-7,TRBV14,CASSPLGGLSYEQYF
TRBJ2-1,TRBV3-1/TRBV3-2,CASSQAADEQFF
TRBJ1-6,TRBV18,CASSLGQGDNSPLHF
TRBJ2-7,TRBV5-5,CASSLEAGKQQYF
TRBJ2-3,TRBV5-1,CASSSSEGGGDTQYF
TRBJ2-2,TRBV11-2,CASSPSQGTIIANTGELFF
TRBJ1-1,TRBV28,CASSSVNTEAFF
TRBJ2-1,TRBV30,CAWKRSDNEQFF